This T cell receptor beta chain emerged from a study of T cells in Graves' hyperthyroidism and ophthalmopathy. This clonotype was seen ten or more times. Template material for amplifying TCR beta CDR3 regions consisted of RNA transcripts. First-round RT-PCR targeting the TCR CDR3 was performed with the HTBI primer set. TCRdb fed the multiplex PCR reads into MiXCR, producing one record per CDR3 protein. The data contain approximately 100,000 distinct CDR3 sequences, roughly 39% of them singletons. The clonotype was recovered from a woman in her 30s with Graves' hyperthyroidism. The source material was peripheral blood or thyroid tissue (not recorded which).

The CDR3 sequence: CASSDRIINQPQHF. CDR3 sequence (DNA): TGTGCCAGCTCGGACAGGATCATCAATCAGCCCCAGCATTTT. The V and J genes are TRBV2 and TRBJ1-5; the match to TRBD1 covers 7 bases. This CDR3 spans 14 amino acids. V gave up 8 bases and J gave up 3 bases; unmatched junction bases: 7. CDR1 SNHLY and CDR2 FYNNEI come from the germline V gene. Full variable domain (remainder filled in from reference TRBV2 and TRBJ1-5): EPEVTQTPSHQVTQMGQEVILRCVPISNHLYFYWYRQILGQKVEFLVSFYNNEISEKSEIFDDQFSVERPDGSNFTLKIRSTKLEDSAMYFCASSDRIINQPQHFGDGTRLSIL.